This entry lists 20 T cell receptor beta chains sequenced from one sample in a study of shared clonotypes between healthy human individuals. Libraries were prepared by immunoSEQ multiplex PCR; TCRdb keeps only in-frame clonotypes and omits some of them. The sample records around 690,000 clones, 80% to 95% being singletons. The specimen sequenced was memory CD8+ T cells from PBMCs. Subset of the sample: CD45RO+ cells pooled with CCR7-negative TemRA cells. The receptors stem from a man between 18 and 35 years old in good health. Some clones in this sample may be carry-over from other donors' samples.

The chain uses TRBV7-8 and TRBJ1-2; D gene uncertain. V gave up 2 bases and J gave up 0 bases, with 13 bases separating them. The length of the CDR3 is 16 residues. Germline values: CDR1 SGHVS, CDR2 FQNEAQ. CDR3 protein: CASSLLTGLANYGYTF. The CDR3 DNA reads TGTGCCAGCAGCTTACTTACCGGTCTCGCTAACTATGGCTACACCTTC.

The CDR3 region is CASSLTGYRNTEAFF. CDR3 DNA sequence: TGTGCCAGCAGCTTGACAGGGTACCGGAACACTGAAGCTTTCTTT. V and J are TRBV5-6 and TRBJ1-1; D possibly corresponds to TRBD1 (6 bases). The germline gives CDR1 SGHDT, CDR2 YYEEEE. V was pared by 1 base and J by 1 base, with 11 bases between. The CDR3 is 15 amino acids.

The CDR3 nucleotides are TGTGCCAGCAGCCCCTTGGGGACAGGCCTTCTCTATGAGCAGTTCTTC. Protein sequence: CASSPLGTGLLYEQFF. The chain carries TRBV6-6 and TRBJ2-1, with 8 nucleotides matching TRBD1. V was pared by 6 bases and J by 8 bases, with 15 bases of the junction left unmatched. The germline V gene encodes CDR1 MNHNY and CDR2 SVGAGI (reference sequence). The CDR3 has 16 amino acids.

The chain is built from TRBV6-5 and TRBJ1-1, with D unresolved. V dropped 6 bases and J dropped 4 bases, with 9 bases sitting between them. Looked up from germline, CDR1 is MNHEY and CDR2 is SVGAGI. This CDR3 is built from 12 residues. The chain's CDR3 is CASSPMGTEAFF. The CDR3 region has the DNA TGTGCCAGCAGCCCTATGGGCACTGAAGCTTTCTTT.

The V call is TRBV11-2, the J call TRBJ2-1, with 10 bases lining up with TRBD2. The V gene end was trimmed by 8 bases and the J gene end by 8 bases; junction bases not matched to a gene: 12. This CDR3 has 15 amino acids. The germline V gene encodes CDR1 SGHAT and CDR2 FQNNGV. Here the CDR3 DNA reads TGTGCCAGCGGTAGTGGAGCGGGAGGGAGGGATGAGCAGTTCTTC. Protein: CASGSGAGGRDEQFF.

This clone was seen only a few times. The chain joins TRBV15 to TRBJ1-4, with no clear D. Trimming stripped 1 base from V and 8 bases from J, with 8 bases between. Germline lookup yields CDR1 LNHNV and CDR2 YYDKDF (reference sequence). CDR3 length equals 13 residues. CDR3 sequence (DNA): TGTGCCACCAGCAGAGTTCCACACGAAAAACTGTTTTTT. It is translated as CATSRVPHEKLFF.

This clone occurred once. V and J are TRBV7-6 and TRBJ2-1, with unresolved D. The CDR3 consists of 13 residues. V gave up 2 bases and J gave up 0 bases, with 2 bases separating them. Looked up from germline, CDR1 is SGHVS and CDR2 is FNYEAQ. The CDR3 spells CASSLSSYNEQFF. The CDR3 DNA is TGTGCCAGCAGCTTAAGCTCCTACAATGAGCAGTTCTTC. Variable domain in full (rest from reference TRBV7-6 and TRBJ2-1): GAGVSQSPRYKVTKRGQDVALRCDPISGHVSLYWYRQALGQGPEFLTYFNYEAQQDKSGLPNDRFSAERPEGSISTLTIQRTEQRDSAMYRCASSLSSYNEQFFGPGTRLTVL.

This chain links TRBV7-2 with TRBJ2-5; D is ambiguous. Germline CDR1 and CDR2: SGHTA and FQGNSA. The CDR3 spans 16 residues. Trimming took off 1 base at V and 1 base at J, with 13 bases between the two ends. CDR3 residues: CASSLVHSVTQETQYF. The CDR3 region has the DNA TGTGCCAGCAGCTTAGTTCACAGCGTAACCCAAGAGACCCAGTACTTC.

V and J are TRBV21-1 and TRBJ2-7; the table calls TRBD1, which could not be checked here. TRBV21-1 has pseudogene status. This CDR3 comprises 15 residues. DNA of the CDR3: TGTGCCAGCAGCCGATCCCCGCAGGCAACCTACGAGCAGTACTTC. This translates into CASSRSPQATYEQYF.

This clone was picked up a small number of times. This sequence joins TRBV19 and TRBJ1-1; D gene uncertain. Germline V gene sequence: CDR1 LNHDA, CDR2 SQIVND (reference sequence). V shed 9 bases and J shed 8 bases, with 10 bases lying between them. The CDR3 has 10 residues. CDR3 sequence: CASRGQEAFF. In DNA form, the CDR3 reads TGTGCCAGCCGTGGGCAGGAAGCTTTCTTT.

The J gene is TRBJ2-5, the V gene TRBV7-8; D is unresolved. V lost 5 bases and J lost 4, with 14 bases in between. Germline V gene lookup returns CDR1 SGHVS and CDR2 FQNEAQ. The CDR3 runs 14 residues. CDR3 sequence reads: CASSPSPRAETQYF. The CDR3 nucleotides read TGTGCCAGCAGCCCATCACCGCGAGCAGAGACCCAGTACTTC.

In its sample, this clone was seen once. This chain uses TRBV12-5 with TRBJ1-2; D perhaps matches TRBD1 (6 bases). The CDR3 runs to 12 residues. From germline, CDR1 is LGHNT and CDR2 FRNRAP. V was pared by 3 bases and J by 6 bases, with 8 bases between. The CDR3 sequence is CASGFGGDGYTF. The CDR3 bases are TGTGCTAGTGGTTTTGGGGGCGATGGCTACACCTTC.

The rearrangement joins TRBV5-1 to TRBJ2-7; D call uncertain. The germline gives CDR1 SGHRS, CDR2 YFSETQ. V lost 0 bases, J lost 6 bases, and 10 bases lay in between. The CDR3 totals 13 residues. The CDR3 nucleotides read TGCGCCAGCAGCTTGGTTACGAGAAGCGAGCAGTACTTC. It yields the protein CASSLVTRSEQYF.

V usage is TRBV4-3 and J usage is TRBJ1-6; no firm D call. V shed 0 bases and J shed 3 bases, with 12 bases lying between them. The CDR3 runs 17 residues. The germline CDR1 and CDR2 sequences are LGHNA and YSLEER. The CDR3 nucleotides read TGCGCCAGCAGCCAAGATCCGGACGGCGGCTATAATTCACCCCTCCACTTT. It translates to CASSQDPDGGYNSPLHF.

The chain is built from TRBV30 and TRBJ2-7, with 9 nucleotides matching TRBD2. V lost 0 bases, J lost 2 bases, and 5 bases stayed unmatched. Germline V gene sequence: CDR1 GTSNPN, CDR2 SVGIG (reference sequence). This CDR3 has 15 amino acids. The CDR3 spells CAWSVRLAETYEQYF. CDR3 DNA sequence: TGTGCCTGGAGTGTACGACTAGCGGAAACCTACGAGCAGTACTTC.

The V and J genes are TRBV27 and TRBJ1-1; TRBD1 matches 7 bases. Germline-derived CDR1 and CDR2 are MNHEY and SMNVEV (reference sequence). The CDR3 contains 13 residues. With 4 bases clipped from V and 3 bases from J, the junction kept 2 bases outside the gene matches. The CDR3 here is CASSSQGDTEAFF. For the CDR3, the DNA is TGTGCCAGCAGTTCCCAGGGGGACACTGAAGCTTTCTTT.

This rearrangement joins TRBV28 to TRBJ1-2, with no clear D. The CDR3 loop spans 16 amino acids. The germline CDR1 and CDR2 sequences are MDHEN and SYDVKM. V was shortened by 6 bases and J by 5 bases, with 22 bases between the two germline ends. CDR3 region: CASSPPRVLVFYGYTF. The CDR3 DNA sequence: TGTGCCAGCAGCCCCCCTCGTGTATTGGTATTTTATGGCTACACCTTC.

This clone was observed once. The rearrangement joins TRBV7-9 to TRBJ1-1, with D possibly matching TRBD1 (5 bases). The CDR3 extends over 13 amino acids. The ends were cut back, 0 bases at V and 6 bases at J, with 8 bases in the middle. CDR1 and CDR2 (germline): SEHNR, FQNEAQ (reference sequence). The CDR3 bases are TGTGCCAGCAGCTTAGCAACAGGCCCTGAAGCTTTCTTT. Protein sequence: CASSLATGPEAFF.

V and J are TRBV7-3 and TRBJ2-5; D is unclear. The CDR3 consists of 11 residues. The V end lost 2 bases, the J end lost 10 bases, and 8 bases lay between the germline ends. In germline, CDR1 is SGHTA, CDR2 FQGTGA. The CDR3 loop is CASSLSYFQYF. In nucleotides, the CDR3 is TGTGCCAGCAGCTTATCCTACTTCCAGTACTTC.

The genes are TRBV6-5 and TRBJ1-1, with no clear D. Germline assignment: CDR1 MNHEY and CDR2 SVGAGI. CDR3 length equals 14 residues. With 0 bases removed from V and 1 base from J, the gap between germline ends came to 6 bases. This chain's CDR3 is CASSYSRENTEAFF. The CDR3 DNA reads TGTGCCAGCAGTTACTCGAGAGAGAACACTGAAGCTTTCTTT.